Below, 24 T cell receptor beta chains from the same sample are listed, as sequenced in a study of spatial heterogeneity in lung cancer. Indicated time point: sample taken at primary tumor resection. TCRdb reprocessed the 5' RACE reads via MiXCR and lists one record per CDR3 protein. The data contain 20,000 to 25,000 distinct CDR3 sequences, approximately 5.8% of them singletons. The sequencing here drew on PBMCs, taken at surgery. The receptors were gathered from a male donor with early-stage non-small cell lung cancer.

At least ten counts were recorded for this clonotype. The gene calls are TRBV18 and TRBJ2-3; maybe TRBD2 (6 bases). V gave up 3 bases and J gave up 5 bases, with 6 bases separating them. In germline, CDR1 is KGHSH, CDR2 LQKENI. This CDR3 has 12 residues. The CDR3 DNA reads as TGTGCCAGCTCACCGGGAGGAGATACGCAGTATTTT. It encodes CASSPGGDTQYF. The full variable domain, completed using reference TRBV18 and TRBJ2-3, is NAGVMQNPRHLVRRRGQEARLRCSPMKGHSHVYWYRQLPEEGLKFMVYLQKENIIDESGMPKERFSAEFPKEGPSILRIQQVVRGDSAAYFCASSPGGDTQYFGPGTRLTVL.

By sample share, this clonotype is medium-sized. The J gene is TRBJ2-3, the V gene TRBV6-1; tentatively, D is TRBD2 (6 bases). V lost 5 bases and J 3 bases, leaving 18 bases between the germline ends. There are 16 residues in the CDR3. Germline CDR1 reads MNHNS; CDR2 reads SASEGT. The CDR3 DNA is TGTGCCAGCAGTCCTAGGGAGGTCCTGTGGACAGATACGCAGTATTTT. The encoded protein is CASSPREVLWTDTQYF.

A few counts support this clonotype. The chain is built from TRBV6-5 and TRBJ1-4; 9 bases line up with TRBD1. The germline V gene has CDR1 MNHEY and CDR2 SVGAGI. V shed 2 bases, J shed 7 bases, and the junction held 11 bases outside the gene matches. This CDR3 comprises 17 residues. This CDR3 is CASSYIRPGQGREKLFF. The CDR3 region has the DNA TGTGCCAGCAGTTACATTCGGCCCGGACAGGGGCGTGAAAAACTGTTTTTT.

This clonotype came up a few times. This chain connects TRBV5-1 to TRBJ2-1, with 8 nucleotides matching TRBD2. The trim removed 0 bases at V and 3 bases at J, leaving 5 bases unmatched. CDR1 is SGHRS and CDR2 is YFSETQ in the germline V gene. The CDR3 runs to 16 residues. The CDR3 loop is CASSLGGLAGYNEQFF. The CDR3 DNA reads as TGCGCCAGCAGCTTGGGCGGGCTAGCGGGCTACAATGAGCAGTTCTTC. The full variable domain, with the rest looked up from reference TRBV5-1 and TRBJ2-1, is KAGVTQTPRYLIKTRGQQVTLSCSPISGHRSVSWYQQTPGQGLQFLFEYFSETQRNKGNFPGRFSGRQFSNSRSEMNVSTLELGDSALYLCASSLGGLAGYNEQFFGPGTRLTVL.

This clonotype has just a few counts. The chain carries TRBV12-3 or TRBV12-4 and TRBJ1-5; D call uncertain. This CDR3 region has 14 residues. The ends were cut back, 7 bases at V and 3 bases at J, with 13 bases in the middle. The CDR3 bases are TGTGCCAGCACGGCGGCTACCTACAATCAGCCCCAGCATTTT. Translation gives CASTAATYNQPQHF.

The chain employs TRBV6-1 and TRBJ1-1; D is possibly TRBD1 (5 bases). The CDR3 totals 12 residues. Germline V lookup: CDR1 MNHNS, CDR2 SASEGT. V lost 4 bases and J lost 8, with 11 bases in between. CDR3 nucleotides: TGTGCCAGCAGTGTAGGTGGGGCCGAAGCTTTCTTT. Amino acids: CASSVGGAEAFF.

This clonotype was seen a handful of times. The gene calls are TRBV28 and TRBJ1-1, with 9 positions matching TRBD1. Trimming took 2 bases from V and 1 from J; bases not matched to a gene: 2. Germline V gives CDR1 MDHEN, CDR2 SYDVKM. The CDR3 has 15 residues. In DNA form, the CDR3 reads TGTGCCAGCAGTTTAGGGGGACAGGGGAACACTGAAGCTTTCTTT. Protein sequence: CASSLGGQGNTEAFF.

The chain employs TRBV2 and TRBJ1-6; TRBD1 might be the D (5 bases). The CDR3 covers 15 residues. V lost 3 bases and J 10 bases, leaving 16 bases between the germline ends. The germline V gene encodes CDR1 SNHLY and CDR2 FYNNEI. The CDR3 region is CASSESWQGSSPLHF. The CDR3 DNA is TGTGCCAGCAGTGAGAGCTGGCAGGGCTCCTCACCCCTCCACTTT.

The sample holds many counts of this clonotype. The J gene is TRBJ1-6, the V gene TRBV7-9; D gene uncertain. Trimming cost V 4 bases and J 10 bases, with 8 bases left between them. The germline V gene has CDR1 SEHNR and CDR2 FQNEAQ (reference sequence). The length of the CDR3 is 12 residues. Here the CDR3 DNA reads TGTGCCAGCAGCTCAGTTGGCTCACCCCTCCACTTT. Amino acid sequence: CASSSVGSPLHF.

This clonotype has ten or more counts. V is TRBV3-1 and J is TRBJ2-6, with a tentative D call TRBD2 (5 bases). The V end was cut by 5 bases, the J end by 2 bases, with 10 bases between. The CDR3 runs 15 residues. Germline CDR1 is LGHDT and CDR2 is YNNKEL (reference sequence). The DNA of the CDR3 is TGTGCCAGCAGCTTGGGAGCTGCTGGGGCCAACGTCCTGACTTTC. Translating gives CASSLGAAGANVLTF.

This clonotype was picked up many times. The CDR3 loop is CSARDGTSGTSEQFF. The CDR3 bases are TGCAGTGCTAGAGATGGTACTAGCGGAACCAGTGAGCAGTTCTTC. This chain connects TRBV20-1 to TRBJ2-1; TRBD2 matches 8 bases. The V and J ends lost 0 bases and 9 bases, in that order; junction bases with no gene match: 10. The germline gives CDR1 DFQATT, CDR2 SNEGSKA (reference sequence). The CDR3 has 15 residues.

This clonotype was counted ten times or more. This sequence joins TRBV9 and TRBJ2-3; D remains unclear. Germline CDR1 reads SGDLS; CDR2 reads YYNGEE. The CDR3 runs to 15 residues. Trimming shortened V by 3 bases and J by 3 bases, and 14 bases separated the two germline ends. The CDR3: CASSAVGPRTDTQYF. The CDR3 DNA follows: TGTGCCAGCAGCGCTGTCGGACCCCGGACAGATACGCAGTATTTT.

This clonotype was observed a few times. The genes are TRBV12-3 or TRBV12-4 and TRBJ1-3, with a weak D call TRBD1 (5 bases). V was shortened by 5 bases and J by 8 bases, with 10 bases between the two germline ends. The CDR3 extends over 12 amino acids. The CDR3 DNA follows: TGTGCCAGCAGTCCGGGGGGGGACACCATATATTTT. Its protein is CASSPGGDTIYF.

This clonotype was found many times. The rearrangement uses TRBV6-1 and TRBJ2-3, with TRBD2 matching over 9 bases. This CDR3 region has 15 residues. The J segment lost 7 bases and the V segment lost 2 bases, leaving 7 bases of the junction unmatched. Germline assignment: CDR1 MNHNS and CDR2 SASEGT. In nucleotides, the CDR3 is TGTGCCAGCAGTGAACTGAGTAGCGGGAGAAATACGCAGTATTTT. Its protein is CASSELSSGRNTQYF.

The sample holds many counts of this clonotype. CDR3 in DNA: TGCGCCAGCAGCTTGGGGGCGGGAGCTGAGGAGACCCAGTACTTC. Translation gives CASSLGAGAEETQYF. The chain has TRBV5-1 and TRBJ2-5; 7 nucleotides agree with TRBD2. The CDR3 is 15 residues long. V gave up 0 bases and J gave up 5 bases; unmatched junction bases: 7. CDR1 and CDR2 (germline): SGHRS, YFSETQ.

Ten or more counts support this clonotype. CDR3 loop: CASSTSGTLYSPLHF. CDR3 coding DNA: TGTGCCAGTAGTACCTCCGGGACGCTTTATTCACCCCTCCACTTT. The chain has TRBV19 and TRBJ1-6; possible D gene TRBD1, 5 bases. V gave up 4 bases and J gave up 8 bases, with 15 bases separating them. The CDR3 spans 15 residues. Germline CDR1 is LNHDA and CDR2 is SQIVND (reference sequence).

This clonotype was seen ten or more times. CDR3 DNA: TGCAGTGCTAGAGCGTGGGGAGGGAGCAATCAGCCCCAGCATTTT. Amino acid sequence: CSARAWGGSNQPQHF. V and J are TRBV20-1 and TRBJ1-5; D call uncertain. Trimming removed 1 base from V and 1 base from J, with 11 bases in between. The CDR3 extends over 15 amino acids. CDR1 DFQATT and CDR2 SNEGSKA come from the germline V gene (reference sequence).

The V and J genes are TRBV5-1 and TRBJ2-4; D is ambiguous. Trimming took off 5 bases at V and 0 bases at J, with 12 bases between the two ends. Germline CDR1 reads SGHRS; CDR2 reads YFSETQ. The CDR3 totals 15 residues. CDR3 in DNA: TGCGCCAGCAGTCTCGATTGGGGAGCCAAAAACATTCAGTACTTC. It codes for CASSLDWGAKNIQYF.

This clonotype was seen repeatedly, ten times or more. The chain carries TRBV6-5 and TRBJ1-2; 12 bases map to TRBD1. The CDR3 sequence is 13 residues long. Germline V gives CDR1 MNHEY, CDR2 SVGAGI. J was trimmed by 8 bases and V by 6 bases; bases with no gene match: 4. CDR3 DNA sequence: TGTGCCAGCAGCCGGGACAGGGGGCGCGGCTACACCTTC. Translating it yields CASSRDRGRGYTF.

Many counts were recorded for this clonotype. The chain recombines TRBV5-4 with TRBJ1-2, with no clear D. The CDR3 loop spans 14 amino acids. Germline lookup yields CDR1 SGHNT and CDR2 YYREEE (reference sequence). V was trimmed by 2 bases and J by 7 bases, leaving 15 bases between them. Written as DNA, the CDR3 is TGTGCCAGCAGCTTACCGCAGGATAGGTCTGGCTACACCTTC. Its protein product is CASSLPQDRSGYTF.

This clonotype was picked up many times. The rearrangement uses TRBV3-1 and TRBJ1-5; perhaps TRBD1 as D (5 bases). From germline, CDR1 is LGHDT and CDR2 YNNKEL (reference sequence). Trimming removed 5 bases from V and 2 bases from J, with 10 bases in between. The CDR3 is 14 amino acids. CDR3 residues: CASSLGQGNQPQHF. The CDR3 coding sequence is TGTGCCAGCAGCTTAGGACAAGGCAATCAGCCCCAGCATTTT.

This clonotype was counted ten times or more. The chain recombines TRBV7-2 with TRBJ1-2; D may be TRBD1 (6 bases). V shed 10 bases and J shed 2 bases, with 20 bases lying between them. There are 15 residues in the CDR3. Germline assignment: CDR1 SGHTA and CDR2 FQGNSA. The CDR3 sequence: CATRAQGIANYGYTF. As DNA, the CDR3 is TGTGCCACCCGAGCACAGGGTATAGCAAACTATGGCTACACCTTC.

In this sample, this clonotype turned up many times. The chain employs TRBV4-2 and TRBJ2-1; D remains ambiguous. Trimming removed 4 bases from V and 4 bases from J, with 17 bases in between. Germline V gene sequence: CDR1 LGHNA, CDR2 YNFKEQ. CDR3 size: 16 residues. The CDR3 is CASSRPLKTSYNEQFF. CDR3 nucleotides: TGTGCCAGCAGCCGTCCATTGAAGACCTCTTACAATGAGCAGTTCTTC.

This clonotype was counted only a few times. The rearrangement links TRBV24-1 to TRBJ2-5; 10 nucleotides line up with TRBD1. Germline CDR1 is KGHDR and CDR2 is SFDVKD. V shed 1 base and J 4 bases; nucleotides not matched to a gene: 5. The CDR3 has 16 residues. The CDR3 nucleotides read TGTGCCACCAGTGATTTTCGGGACAGGGGTTCAGAGACCCAGTACTTC. Its translation is CATSDFRDRGSETQYF.